Here is one TCR beta chain with its context. An end of the junction does not agree with germline; a read error may underlie this. CDR3 length equals 14 residues. Germline CDR1 MNHNS, CDR2 SASEGT. This specimen belongs to a study of blood T cell repertoires in COVID-19. As for the study in general: Samples taken during acute and convalescent COVID-19 were collected in the United States, Italy and Spain.

Profiled with immunoSEQ multiplex PCR; TCRdb holds only in-frame clones, not every one. In the table there are some 130,000 clones, roughly 87% of which are singletons. This chain uses TRBV6-1 with TRBJ2-7; 10 bases map to TRBD2. The sample was PBMCs or T cells enriched from blood (not recorded which). This TCR derives from a man aged 25 to 40 who had recovered from COVID-19. The CDR3 here is CASSKAGGPNEQYF. CDR3 in DNA: TGTGCCAGCAGTAAAGCGGGAGGGCCGAACGAGCAGTACTTC.